The 13 T cell receptor beta chains presented below share a single source sample, sequenced in a study of control samples from healthy donors and cancer patients. Method: immunoSEQ multiplex PCR; TCRdb's copy keeps in-frame clones and lacks some. The sample records around 100,000 clones, 92% being singletons. The material sequenced was blood. The receptor set was obtained from a human donor in good health. The donor label of this sample is uncertain.

The rearrangement uses TRBV9 and TRBJ1-1, with D perhaps matching TRBD1 (6 bases). Trimming stripped 0 bases from V and 2 bases from J, with 11 bases between. The CDR3 consists of 15 residues. Germline values: CDR1 SGDLS, CDR2 YYNGEE. The CDR3 is CASSVGTAINTEAFF. CDR3 DNA sequence: TGTGCCAGCAGCGTAGGGACAGCCATCAACACTGAAGCTTTCTTT.

The V call is TRBV10-3, the J call TRBJ1-5, with a tentative D call TRBD1 (6 bases). The CDR3 runs 13 residues. Germline-derived CDR1 and CDR2 are ENHRY and SYGVKD. V was pared by 10 bases and J by 3 bases, with 13 bases between. The CDR3 is CATKAGDNQPQHF. DNA for the CDR3: TGTGCCACTAAGGCAGGGGACAATCAGCCCCAGCATTTT.

The V and J genes are TRBV25-1 and TRBJ1-6, with D possibly TRBD1 on 5 matching bases. The CDR3 has 15 amino acids. Germline CDR1 MGHDK, CDR2 SYGVNS. V dropped 6 bases and J dropped 4 bases, with 13 bases sitting between them. The CDR3 reads CASRETGPYNSPLHF. The CDR3 DNA follows: TGTGCCAGCAGGGAAACGGGACCGTATAATTCACCCCTCCACTTT.

The rearrangement uses TRBV21-1 and TRBJ2-2; the table's D call, TRBD2, has no DNA check behind it. TRBV21-1 is annotated as a pseudogene. This CDR3 is 17 amino acids long. The CDR3, as DNA: TGTGCCAGCAGCAAACGAGGACTAGCGGGGTCCACCGGGGAGCTGTTTTTT. Translating it yields CASSKRGLAGSTGELFF.

The chain carries TRBV29-1 and TRBJ1-1, with no clear D. Trimming stripped 5 bases from V and 3 bases from J, with 4 bases between. Germline V gene data show CDR1 as SQVTM and CDR2 as ANQGSEA. CDR3 size: 10 residues. The CDR3 DNA reads TGCAGCGTTCTAGACACTGAAGCTTTCTTT. Amino acid sequence: CSVLDTEAFF.

This chain joins TRBV4-2 and TRBJ2-2; the D call may be TRBD1 or TRBD2 (5 bases each). Trimming took off 4 bases at V and 1 base at J, with 13 bases between the two ends. This CDR3 comprises 16 residues. Germline CDR1 reads LGHNA; CDR2 reads YNFKEQ. DNA of the CDR3: TGTGCCAGCAGCCCGAGGGGCAGGGTGAACACCGGGGAGCTGTTTTTT. Translating gives CASSPRGRVNTGELFF.

This clone was detected only a few times. This rearrangement joins TRBV2 to TRBJ2-7, with 9 bases fitting TRBD1. Germline values: CDR1 SNHLY, CDR2 FYNNEI. The CDR3 totals 14 residues. With V trimmed by 5 bases and J by 12 bases, 14 bases remained unmatched. CDR3 sequence (DNA): TGTGCCAGCAGTTCCGGGACAGGGCAATCCAGGCGGTACTTC. It encodes CASSSGTGQSRRYF.

This chain uses TRBV7-6 with TRBJ1-3, with a tentative D call TRBD1 (5 bases). In germline, CDR1 is SGHVS, CDR2 FNYEAQ. The CDR3 has 16 residues. Between the trimmed V and J ends, which lost 2 bases and 0 bases, there was a span of 11 bases. In DNA form, the CDR3 reads TGTGCCAGCAGCTTAAGACAGACCTCCTCTGGAAACACCATATATTTT. Amino acid sequence: CASSLRQTSSGNTIYF.

The chain carries TRBV30 and TRBJ2-1, with a possible D match to TRBD2 (5 bases). There are 15 residues in the CDR3. Germline CDR1 is GTSNPN and CDR2 is SVGIG (reference sequence). Trimming removed 0 bases from V and 0 bases from J, with 9 bases in between. This CDR3 is CAWSVVGSSYNEQFF. DNA of the CDR3: TGTGCCTGGAGTGTTGTAGGGAGCTCCTACAATGAGCAGTTCTTC.

The chain recombines TRBV2 with TRBJ1-5; the D gene is possibly TRBD1 (5 bases). The CDR3 totals 15 residues. Trimming pared 6 bases from V and 4 bases from J, leaving 16 bases between. Germline lookup yields CDR1 SNHLY and CDR2 FYNNEI. The CDR3 protein is CASRSGTVVNQPQHF. The CDR3, as DNA: TGTGCCAGCAGATCCGGGACGGTCGTTAATCAGCCCCAGCATTTT.

The V and J genes are TRBV18 and TRBJ1-4, with D possibly being TRBD1 (5 bases). With 3 bases removed from V and 7 bases from J, the gap between germline ends came to 18 bases. CDR3 length equals 16 residues. CDR1 and CDR2 (germline): KGHSH, LQKENI. The CDR3: CASSPGGTFNGEKLFF. DNA of the CDR3: TGTGCCAGCTCACCTGGCGGGACCTTTAACGGTGAAAAACTGTTTTTT.

This chain links TRBV11-3 with TRBJ1-5; D is unclear. Germline V gene sequence: CDR1 SGHNT, CDR2 YENEEA. The CDR3 is made up of 13 amino acids. V lost 5 bases and J lost 7, with 12 bases in between. The CDR3 bases are TGTGCCAGCAGCCGTTCACAGTTACAGCCCCAGCATTTT. Its protein is CASSRSQLQPQHF.

This chain uses TRBV6-6 with TRBJ2-2; no definite D call. The V gene's germline CDR1 is MNHNY and CDR2 SVGAGI (reference sequence). This CDR3 is built from 14 residues. The V end was cut by 4 bases, the J end by 5 bases, with 11 bases between. The CDR3 region has the DNA TGTGCCAGCAGTTCCATCATTAATACCGGGGAGCTGTTTTTT. It encodes CASSSIINTGELFF.